The 19 T cell receptor beta chains below come from one sample, sequenced in a study of blood T cell repertoires in COVID-19. This table comes from immunoSEQ multiplex PCR, and its TCRdb copy is limited to in-frame clones, with some not included. The top ten clones hold roughly 6.8% of a sample with fewer than 200,000 clones, under 85% of them seen once. The specimen sequenced was peripheral blood. These receptors were obtained from a human donor in a cohort sampled during active COVID-19.

The gene calls are TRBV18 and TRBJ1-1, with 7 bases lining up with TRBD1. Germline V gene data show CDR1 as KGHSH and CDR2 as LQKENI. The V segment lost 5 bases and the J segment 3 bases; nucleotides outside the gene matches: 15. This CDR3 contains 17 residues. CDR3 sequence reads: CASSSTGAALLHTEAFF. The CDR3 DNA reads as TGTGCCAGCTCATCCACAGGGGCGGCGTTATTACACACTGAAGCTTTCTTT.

The gene calls are TRBV6-5 and TRBJ1-5, with D possibly matching TRBD1 (6 bases). Germline assignment: CDR1 MNHEY and CDR2 SVGAGI. The germline V and J ends were trimmed by 6 bases and 11 bases, with 17 bases remaining between them. The CDR3 totals 13 residues. CDR3 DNA: TGTGCCAGCAGAGCCAGGGGTGGGGGGGCCCAGCATTTT. Its protein is CASRARGGGAQHF.

This clone was picked up a small number of times. The DNA of the CDR3 is TGTGCCATCAGTCGGACCGGGGGGTCCCAGTACTTC. It encodes CAISRTGGSQYF. The chain has TRBV10-3 and TRBJ2-7, with 7 bases aligning to TRBD2. V was clipped by 5 bases and J by 10 bases; unmatched bases: 8. The CDR3 is 12 amino acids. In germline, CDR1 is ENHRY, CDR2 SYGVKD.

The chain is built from TRBV6-5 and TRBJ1-5; D is uncertain. The CDR3 extends over 13 amino acids. V was trimmed by 2 bases and J by 3 bases, leaving 5 bases between them. Germline CDR1 reads MNHEY; CDR2 reads SVGAGI. The CDR3 sequence is CASSYRLNQPQHF. The CDR3 DNA reads TGTGCCAGCAGTTACAGACTCAATCAGCCCCAGCATTTT.

The chain couples TRBV3-1 (or the pseudogene TRBV3-2) to TRBJ2-7; 7 bases agree with TRBD2. Germline loops: CDR1 LGHDT, CDR2 YNNKEL (reference sequence). With 3 bases clipped from V and 0 bases from J, the junction kept 2 bases outside the gene matches. The CDR3 is 14 residues long. The CDR3 protein is CASSQRGSSYEQYF. Here the CDR3 DNA reads TGTGCCAGCAGCCAGCGGGGGAGCTCCTACGAGCAGTACTTC.

The gene calls are TRBV5-6 and TRBJ2-3, with 10 bases that match TRBD2. From germline, CDR1 is SGHDT and CDR2 YYEEEE. The V gene end was trimmed by 0 bases and the J gene end by 8 bases; junction bases not matched to a gene: 12. This CDR3 contains 17 residues. The CDR3 spells CASSLGLLAGEQGTQYF. CDR3 nucleotide sequence: TGTGCCAGCAGCTTGGGACTTCTAGCGGGGGAGCAGGGTACGCAGTATTTT. The whole variable domain, remainder taken from reference TRBV5-6 and TRBJ2-3, is DAGVTQSPTHLIKTRGQQVTLRCSPKSGHDTVSWYQQALGQGPQFIFQYYEEEERQRGNFPDRFSGHQFPNYSSELNVNALLLGDSALYLCASSLGLLAGEQGTQYFGPGTRLTVL.

The chain has TRBV9 and TRBJ2-2; 8 bases fit TRBD2. Germline-derived CDR1 and CDR2 are SGDLS and YYNGEE. The J segment lost 2 bases and the V segment lost 3 bases, leaving 6 bases of the junction unmatched. This CDR3 contains 16 residues. CDR3 DNA sequence: TGTGCCAGCAGCGGAACGACTAGCGTTAACACCGGGGAGCTGTTTTTT. Translation: CASSGTTSVNTGELFF.

The V and J genes are TRBV19 and TRBJ1-5, with D unresolved. V dropped 1 base and J dropped 4 bases, with 11 bases sitting between them. The CDR3 runs 15 residues. Germline CDR1 and CDR2: LNHDA and SQIVND (reference sequence). The chain's CDR3 is CASSIGLGNNQPQHF. The DNA of the CDR3 is TGTGCCAGTAGTATAGGACTCGGGAATAATCAGCCCCAGCATTTT.

J is TRBJ1-1 and V is TRBV6-5; no reliable D call. Trimming removed 6 bases from V and 7 bases from J, with 18 bases in between. This CDR3 has 14 residues. Per germline, CDR1 MNHEY and CDR2 SVGAGI. The CDR3 DNA reads as TGTGCCAGCAGCTACCCTGGGTCGGGGAGTGAAGCTTTCTTT. Translating gives CASSYPGSGSEAFF.

The V and J genes are TRBV12-3 or TRBV12-4 and TRBJ2-7; weak D call: TRBD1 (6 bases). Trimming took 3 bases from V and 0 from J, leaving 6 bases between them. The CDR3 has 13 residues. The CDR3 DNA reads as TGTGCCAGCAGTTTGGGGGCCTCCTACGAGCAGTACTTC. Protein product: CASSLGASYEQYF.

This rearrangement joins TRBV19 to TRBJ1-2; 8 bases match TRBD1. Germline V CDR1 and CDR2: LNHDA, SQIVND (reference sequence). Losses at the gene ends were 3 bases for V and 2 bases for J; bases not matched to a gene: 2. This CDR3 has 14 amino acids. Written as DNA, the CDR3 is TGTGCCAGTAGTATCGGGGACAGGAACTATGGCTACACCTTC. Translating gives CASSIGDRNYGYTF.

This clone was seen more than once but under ten times. The chain links TRBV2 to TRBJ2-7; tentatively, D is TRBD1 (6 bases). The CDR3 is 13 amino acids. Per the germline V gene, CDR1 is SNHLY and CDR2 is FYNNEI. V dropped 6 bases and J dropped 3 bases, with 12 bases sitting between them. This chain's CDR3 is CASRYRAVYEQYF. The CDR3 coding sequence is TGTGCCAGCAGGTACAGGGCTGTCTACGAGCAGTACTTC.

The chain carries TRBV27 and TRBJ1-6, with D possibly matching TRBD1 (5 bases). Germline assignment: CDR1 MNHEY and CDR2 SMNVEV (reference sequence). The CDR3 runs to 23 residues. Trimming removed 6 bases at V and 4 bases at J, with 37 bases between. The CDR3 DNA sequence: TGTGCCAGCAGACCTCGGACACGGGCCTGTACAGGTAAGGTGCCTATATATAATTCACCCCTCCACTTT. It encodes CASRPRTRACTGKVPIYNSPLHF.

V gene TRBV6-5 combines with J gene TRBJ2-1, with 7 bases that match TRBD2. The CDR3 runs 13 residues. Germline CDR1 is MNHEY and CDR2 is SVGAGI. J was trimmed by 10 bases and V by 7 bases; bases with no gene match: 10. The CDR3 DNA sequence: TGTGCCAGCAACCAGAGGGAGGGTCGGGAGCAGTTCTTC. Protein sequence: CASNQREGREQFF.

The genes are TRBV7-3 and TRBJ1-1, with 8 positions matching TRBD1. V lost 5 bases, J lost 11 bases, and 10 bases stayed unmatched. Germline V lookup: CDR1 SGHTA, CDR2 FQGTGA. The CDR3 contains 13 residues. For the CDR3, the DNA is TGTGCCAGCAGCCCCGGGACAGGCCAGAGGGCTTTCTTT. This encodes CASSPGTGQRAFF. The full variable domain, its missing parts supplied by reference TRBV7-3 and TRBJ1-1, is GAGVSQTPSNKVTEKGKYVELRCDPISGHTALYWYRQSLGQGPEFLIYFQGTGAADDSGLPNDRFFAVRPEGSVSTLKIQRTERGDSAVYLCASSPGTGQRAFFGQGTRLTVV.

The V gene is TRBV7-9, the J gene TRBJ2-2; possibly TRBD2 for D (6 bases). Germline lookup yields CDR1 SEHNR and CDR2 FQNEAQ (reference sequence). Deletions cut 1 base from V and 0 bases from J, with 9 bases between. This CDR3 is 16 amino acids long. CDR3 loop: CASSLGGDPNTGELFF. The CDR3 region has the DNA TGTGCCAGCAGCTTAGGCGGGGATCCGAACACCGGGGAGCTGTTTTTT.

This rearrangement joins TRBV3-1 (or the pseudogene TRBV3-2) to TRBJ2-5; possible D gene TRBD2, 6 bases. Trimming shortened V by 0 bases and J by 4 bases, and 18 bases separated the two germline ends. The CDR3 consists of 17 residues. CDR1 is LGHDT and CDR2 is YNNKEL in the germline V gene (reference sequence). CDR3 sequence reads: CASSQDGDFELGETQYF. DNA for the CDR3: TGTGCCAGCAGCCAAGATGGGGACTTCGAACTGGGAGAGACCCAGTACTTC.

V gene TRBV6-2 or TRBV6-3 combines with J gene TRBJ1-2; 8 bases are a match to TRBD1. CDR1 and CDR2 from the germline V gene are MNHEY and SVGEGT. V was clipped by 4 bases and J by 3 bases; unmatched bases: 7. This CDR3 is built from 15 residues. As DNA, the CDR3 is TGTGCCAGCAGTTTCAGCAGGGGGCTAGACTATGGCTACACCTTC. Protein product: CASSFSRGLDYGYTF.

This clone was found once. The rearrangement joins TRBV19 to TRBJ1-4; D is unclear. Trimming took 3 bases from V and 8 from J, leaving 7 bases between them. The CDR3 is made up of 12 amino acids. The V gene's germline CDR1 is LNHDA and CDR2 SQIVND (reference sequence). DNA of the CDR3: TGTGCCAGTAGTATGGGGAGCGAAAAACTGTTTTTT. Translation: CASSMGSEKLFF.